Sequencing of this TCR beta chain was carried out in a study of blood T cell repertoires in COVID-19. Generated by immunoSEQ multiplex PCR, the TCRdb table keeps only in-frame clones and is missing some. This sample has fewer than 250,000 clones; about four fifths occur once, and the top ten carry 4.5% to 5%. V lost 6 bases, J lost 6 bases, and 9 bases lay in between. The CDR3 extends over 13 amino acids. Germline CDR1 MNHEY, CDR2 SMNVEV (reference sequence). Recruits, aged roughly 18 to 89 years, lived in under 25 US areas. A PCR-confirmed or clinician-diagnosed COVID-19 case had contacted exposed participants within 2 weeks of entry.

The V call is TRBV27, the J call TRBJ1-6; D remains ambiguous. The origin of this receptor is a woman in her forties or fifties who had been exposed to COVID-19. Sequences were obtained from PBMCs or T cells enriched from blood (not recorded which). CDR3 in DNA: TGTGCCAGCAGCGAGGCGGGTAATTCACCCCTCCACTTT. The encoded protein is CASSEAGNSPLHF.